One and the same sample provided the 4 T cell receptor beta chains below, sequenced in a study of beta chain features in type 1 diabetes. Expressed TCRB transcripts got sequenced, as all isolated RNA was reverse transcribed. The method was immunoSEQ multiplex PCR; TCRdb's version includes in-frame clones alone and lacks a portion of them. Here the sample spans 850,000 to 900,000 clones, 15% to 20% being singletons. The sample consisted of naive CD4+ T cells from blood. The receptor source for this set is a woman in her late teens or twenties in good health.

The CDR3 DNA sequence: TGCGCCAGCAGCCGCCGGGACAGGCCTCTACAAGGGGGCTACACCTTC. Translating gives CASSRRDRPLQGGYTF. V usage is TRBV5-1 and J usage is TRBJ1-2, with 8 bases fitting TRBD1. With V trimmed by 4 bases and J by 8 bases, 16 bases remained unmatched. CDR3 length: 16 residues. The germline gives CDR1 SGHRS, CDR2 YFSETQ.

The CDR3 protein is CASSLLGIAHEQYF. CDR3 in DNA: TGTGCCAGCAGCTTATTGGGCATCGCTCACGAGCAGTACTTC. The chain couples TRBV7-2 to TRBJ2-7, with D hard to call. V lost 2 bases and J lost 5, with 13 bases in between. The CDR3 runs to 14 residues. Germline-derived CDR1 and CDR2 are SGHTA and FQGNSA.

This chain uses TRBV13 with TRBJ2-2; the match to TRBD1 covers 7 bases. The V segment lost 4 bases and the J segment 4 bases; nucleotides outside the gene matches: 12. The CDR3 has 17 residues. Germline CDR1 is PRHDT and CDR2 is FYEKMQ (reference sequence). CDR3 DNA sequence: TGTGCCAGCAGCTCCGCTTCAGACAGGGTAGCCACCGGGGAGCTGTTTTTT. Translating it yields CASSSASDRVATGELFF.

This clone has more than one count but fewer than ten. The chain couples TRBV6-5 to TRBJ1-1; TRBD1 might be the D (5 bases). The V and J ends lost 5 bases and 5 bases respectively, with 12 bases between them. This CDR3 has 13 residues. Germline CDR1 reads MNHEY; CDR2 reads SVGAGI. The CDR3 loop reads CASSLGVRTEAFF. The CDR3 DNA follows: TGTGCCAGCAGTCTAGGGGTGCGAACTGAAGCTTTCTTT.